These 26 T cell receptor beta chains were all obtained from the same sample, sequenced in a study of T-cell memory formation after mild COVID-19. MiXCR, applied by TCRdb to the 5' RACE reads, yields one record per CDR3 protein. The table includes around 90,000 distinct CDR3 sequences, roughly 16% detected once. The sequencing input was PBMCs or a T cell subset sorted from them (not recorded which). The receptor source for this set is a man aged 18-30 years who had mild COVID-19 (a few samples of this study predate the infection). Cell type and time point are not known.

This clonotype was observed a handful of times. The CDR3 is CASSSVSYNSPLHF. CDR3 nucleotides: TGTGCCAGCAGTTCCGTCTCCTATAATTCACCCCTCCACTTT. The V and J genes are TRBV6-5 and TRBJ1-6; D gene ambiguous. Per germline, CDR1 MNHEY and CDR2 SVGAGI. Trimming cost V 4 bases and J 0 bases, with 4 bases left between them. The CDR3 extends over 14 amino acids.

The chain carries TRBV9 and TRBJ2-7; 7 bases are shared with TRBD2. Germline V gene sequence: CDR1 SGDLS, CDR2 YYNGEE. This CDR3 is 16 amino acids long. Germline trimming cut 0 bases from V and 6 bases from J; bases unmatched to any gene: 12. Here the CDR3 reads CASSVEVGGWKSEQYF. The CDR3 DNA sequence: TGTGCCAGCAGCGTAGAGGTGGGAGGGTGGAAGAGCGAGCAGTACTTC.

This clonotype was picked up a small number of times. The CDR3 is CSATAGPNGYTF. The CDR3 DNA reads TGCAGTGCTACGGCAGGACCTAATGGCTACACCTTC. V usage is TRBV20-1 and J usage is TRBJ1-2; D is unresolved. V was shortened by 4 bases and J by 6 bases, with 12 bases between the two germline ends. This CDR3 comprises 12 residues. Germline V gene sequence: CDR1 DFQATT, CDR2 SNEGSKA (reference sequence).

This clonotype was detected only a few times. The CDR3 sequence: CASSRDRAWDEQFF. CDR3 nucleotides: TGCGCCAGCAGCCGGGACAGAGCTTGGGATGAGCAGTTCTTC. The chain recombines TRBV4-3 with TRBJ2-1, with 7 bases matching TRBD1. The length of the CDR3 is 14 residues. V trimming: 4 bases; J trimming: 8 bases; junction bases outside the gene matches: 8. The germline CDR1 and CDR2 sequences are LGHNA and YSLEER.

The V gene is TRBV19, the J gene TRBJ2-7, with D tentatively TRBD2 (6 bases). This CDR3 comprises 15 residues. CDR1 and CDR2 from the germline V gene are LNHDA and SQIVND (reference sequence). The ends were cut back, 4 bases at V and 1 base at J, with 14 bases in the middle. The CDR3 is CASSSFSGKSYEQYV. Here the CDR3 DNA reads TGTGCCAGTAGTAGTTTTAGCGGCAAGTCCTACGAGCAGTACGTC.

This clonotype turned up a few times. The chain links TRBV7-2 to TRBJ2-3, with a weak D call TRBD2 (7 bases). V lost 5 bases and J 2 bases, leaving 20 bases between the germline ends. The CDR3 is made up of 17 amino acids. Germline values: CDR1 SGHTA, CDR2 FQGNSA. The CDR3 DNA sequence: TGTGCCAGCAGCCCGACCGTGGGGGGGGGCAACACAGATACGCAGTATTTT. This codes for CASSPTVGGGNTDTQYF.

The table lists this clonotype with a few counts. CDR3 coding DNA: TGCGCCAGCAGCCAAACACAGGGGGCGGTATACGAGCAGTACTTC. Translating gives CASSQTQGAVYEQYF. The V call is TRBV4-1, the J call TRBJ2-7, with TRBD1 matching over 9 bases. This CDR3 region has 15 residues. Germline V lookup: CDR1 MGHRA, CDR2 YSYEKL. V dropped 2 bases and J dropped 4; count of bases not matched to a gene: 6.

This chain connects TRBV11-2 to TRBJ2-3; tentative D call: TRBD2 (5 bases). The germline V and J ends were trimmed by 6 bases and 0 bases, with 10 bases remaining between them. The CDR3 sequence is 14 residues long. CDR1 and CDR2 from the germline V gene are SGHAT and FQNNGV. In DNA form, the CDR3 reads TGTGCCAGCAGTCCATGGACTAGCACAGATACGCAGTATTTT. As protein: CASSPWTSTDTQYF.

The rearrangement links TRBV27 to TRBJ2-7; no firm D call. Germline loops: CDR1 MNHEY, CDR2 SMNVEV (reference sequence). The length of the CDR3 is 13 residues. Trimming cost V 6 bases and J 6 bases, with 15 bases left between them. CDR3 sequence: CASRDDSWGEQYF. The CDR3 DNA sequence: TGTGCCAGCAGAGATGACTCGTGGGGCGAGCAGTACTTC.

The chain joins TRBV5-6 to TRBJ1-2; 7 bases are a match to TRBD1. The germline CDR1 and CDR2 sequences are SGHDT and YYEEEE. The CDR3 spans 14 residues. V lost 1 base, J lost 4 bases, and 4 bases stayed unmatched. CDR3 bases: TGTGCCAGCAGCTTGCGACAGGGATCCTATGGCTACACCTTC. It yields the protein CASSLRQGSYGYTF.

This clonotype has a handful of counts. This chain joins TRBV7-9 and TRBJ1-2; perhaps TRBD1 as D (5 bases). The CDR3 runs 12 residues. CDR1 SEHNR and CDR2 FQNEAQ come from the germline V gene (reference sequence). Trimming removed 4 bases at V and 7 bases at J, with 10 bases between. This chain's CDR3 is CASSSGDGGYTF. CDR3 nucleotide sequence: TGTGCCAGCAGCTCCGGGGACGGTGGCTACACCTTC.

The rearrangement links TRBV6-5 to TRBJ1-4; possibly TRBD1 for D (5 bases). The germline CDR1 and CDR2 sequences are MNHEY and SVGAGI. The CDR3 sequence is 15 residues long. Trimming removed 6 bases at V and 6 bases at J, with 17 bases between. CDR3 amino acids: CASRPAGGVHEKLFF. DNA for the CDR3: TGTGCCAGCAGACCCGCCGGAGGGGTGCATGAAAAACTGTTTTTT.

V usage is TRBV10-3 and J usage is TRBJ2-2; tentatively, D is TRBD1 (5 bases). The CDR3 extends over 13 amino acids. Germline lookup yields CDR1 ENHRY and CDR2 SYGVKD. Trimming stripped 6 bases from V and 6 bases from J, with 11 bases between. The chain's CDR3 is CAIRPDIPGELFF. The CDR3 DNA reads TGTGCCATCAGGCCGGACATTCCCGGGGAGCTGTTTTTT.

The chain combines TRBV19 with TRBJ2-2, with 7 bases matching TRBD1. The trim removed 10 bases at V and 5 bases at J, leaving 10 bases unmatched. Germline-derived CDR1 and CDR2 are LNHDA and SQIVND (reference sequence). This CDR3 region has 14 residues. CDR3 in amino acids: CATLRGSVTGELFF. CDR3 coding DNA: TGTGCCACCCTCAGGGGGAGCGTTACCGGGGAGCTGTTTTTT. Full variable domain (outside the CDR3, taken from reference TRBV19 and TRBJ2-2): DGGITQSPKYLFRKEGQNVTLSCEQNLNHDAMYWYRQDPGQGLRLIYYSQIVNDFQKGDIAEGYSVSREKKESFPLTVTSAQKNPTAFYLCATLRGSVTGELFFGEGSRLTVL.

This clonotype was picked up a small number of times. The chain is built from TRBV9 and TRBJ2-1; 11 bases align to TRBD2. The CDR3 is 16 residues long. The ends lost 1 base at V and 5 bases at J; junction bases unmatched: 5. Looked up from germline, CDR1 is SGDLS and CDR2 is YYNGEE. The CDR3 loop reads CASSVNLAGGNNEQFF. The CDR3 coding sequence is TGTGCCAGCAGCGTAAATCTAGCGGGGGGCAACAATGAGCAGTTCTTC.

The chain employs TRBV29-1 and TRBJ2-7, with 10 nucleotides matching TRBD1. The V segment lost 3 bases and the J segment 3 bases; nucleotides outside the gene matches: 5. Germline-derived CDR1 and CDR2 are SQVTM and ANQGSEA. The CDR3 totals 14 residues. The CDR3 DNA reads TGCAGCGTTGAGAGGGACAGGGGAGGCTACGAGCAGTACTTC. It yields the protein CSVERDRGGYEQYF.

This clonotype was recorded a few times. V is TRBV20-1 and J is TRBJ2-7; D is possibly TRBD2 (5 bases). Germline V gene sequence: CDR1 DFQATT, CDR2 SNEGSKA (reference sequence). V was clipped by 6 bases and J by 2 bases, with 17 bases between them. CDR3 length: 14 residues. The CDR3 is CSASGPYNTYEQYV. The CDR3 bases are TGCAGTGCCAGCGGACCTTACAACACCTACGAGCAGTACGTC.

The chain joins TRBV6-2 or TRBV6-3 to TRBJ2-2; D gene ambiguous. The CDR3 totals 16 residues. Looked up from germline, CDR1 is MNHEY and CDR2 is SVGEGT. Deletions cut 5 bases from V and 14 bases from J, with 27 bases between. CDR3 sequence (DNA): TGTGCCAGCAGTCCTCTCAACCCCCTGGCCGCCGGAAACCTGTTTTTT. It specifies CASSPLNPLAAGNLFF.

This clonotype was seen a handful of times. V and J are TRBV7-8 and TRBJ1-3, with D maybe TRBD1 (6 bases). This CDR3 comprises 15 residues. Germline CDR1 SGHVS, CDR2 FQNEAQ. Trimming took 1 base from V and 2 from J, leaving 9 bases between them. The DNA of the CDR3 is TGTGCCAGCAGCTTAGGATCAGGGGCTGGAAACACCATATATTTT. This gives the protein CASSLGSGAGNTIYF.

The chain joins TRBV7-6 to TRBJ2-1; 7 nucleotides match TRBD1. V lost 1 base, J lost 4 bases, and 10 bases stayed unmatched. CDR3 size: 17 residues. CDR1 and CDR2 from the germline V gene are SGHVS and FNYEAQ. DNA of the CDR3: TGTGCCAGCAGCTTAGAGTCAGCGGACAGGAGATACAATGAGCAGTTCTTC. Translated: CASSLESADRRYNEQFF. Based on the CDR3 plus reference TRBV7-6 and TRBJ2-1, the full variable domain is GAGVSQSPRYKVTKRGQDVALRCDPISGHVSLYWYRQALGQGPEFLTYFNYEAQQDKSGLPNDRFSAERPEGSISTLTIQRTEQRDSAMYRCASSLESADRRYNEQFFGPGTRLTVL.

This clonotype was counted only a few times. J is TRBJ2-7 and V is TRBV21-1. TRBV21-1 is labeled a pseudogene. This CDR3 has 12 residues. The CDR3 bases are TGTGCCAGCAGCAGCCGTGAGTACGAGCAGTACGTC. This encodes CASSSREYEQYV.

The chain has TRBV4-1 and TRBJ2-5, with 8 bases aligning to TRBD2. The CDR3 runs to 16 residues. Per the germline V gene, CDR1 is MGHRA and CDR2 is YSYEKL. V was pared by 4 bases and J by 4 bases, with 11 bases of the junction left unmatched. The CDR3 spells CASSRTPTLAGETQYF. Here the CDR3 DNA reads TGCGCCAGCAGCCGAACACCAACCCTAGCGGGAGAGACCCAGTACTTC.

The chain has TRBV3-1 and TRBJ2-3, with TRBD2 matching 11 bases. CDR1 is LGHDT, CDR2 YNNKEL, per germline (reference sequence). The CDR3 sequence is 16 residues long. J lost 4 bases, V lost 4 bases, and 7 bases had no gene match. The CDR3 sequence: CASSPQGLAVPDTQYF. The CDR3 nucleotides are TGTGCCAGCAGCCCACAGGGACTAGCGGTCCCAGATACGCAGTATTTT.

V is TRBV7-2 and J is TRBJ2-3; TRBD2 agrees at 11 bases. With V trimmed by 3 bases and J by 1 base, 3 bases remained unmatched. The CDR3 runs to 16 residues. Germline V lookup: CDR1 SGHTA, CDR2 FQGNSA. The CDR3 reads CASSFPLAGGTDTQYF. The DNA for the CDR3 is TGTGCCAGCAGCTTCCCACTAGCGGGGGGCACAGATACGCAGTATTTT.

This rearrangement joins TRBV29-1 to TRBJ1-1; the D is unclear. Germline V gene sequence: CDR1 SQVTM, CDR2 ANQGSEA. The CDR3 covers 10 residues. The V gene lost 7 bases and the J gene lost 11 bases, with 14 bases spanning the gap. CDR3 sequence: CSAFGSAAFF. The CDR3 region has the DNA TGCAGCGCTTTCGGGTCGGCGGCTTTCTTT.

This chain uses TRBV9 with TRBJ1-3; D gene uncertain. CDR3 size: 16 residues. The V and J ends lost 1 base and 0 bases respectively, with 11 bases between them. Looked up from germline, CDR1 is SGDLS and CDR2 is YYNGEE. CDR3: CASSVHRESSGNTIYF. CDR3 DNA: TGTGCCAGCAGCGTACATCGGGAGAGCTCTGGAAACACCATATATTTT.